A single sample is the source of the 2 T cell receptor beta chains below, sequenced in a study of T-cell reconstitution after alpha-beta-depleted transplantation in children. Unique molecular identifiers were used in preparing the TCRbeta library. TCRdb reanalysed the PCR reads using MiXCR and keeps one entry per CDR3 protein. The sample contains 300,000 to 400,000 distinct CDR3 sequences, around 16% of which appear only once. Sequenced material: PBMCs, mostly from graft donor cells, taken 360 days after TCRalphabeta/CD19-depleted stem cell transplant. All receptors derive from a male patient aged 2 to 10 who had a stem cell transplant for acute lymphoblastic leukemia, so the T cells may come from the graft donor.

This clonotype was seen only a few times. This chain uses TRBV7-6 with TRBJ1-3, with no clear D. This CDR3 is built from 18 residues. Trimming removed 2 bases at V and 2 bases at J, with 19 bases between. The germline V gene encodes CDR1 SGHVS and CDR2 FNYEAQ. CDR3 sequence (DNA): TGTGCCAGCAGCTTAACGCCAGGAAGTAGTCCACCTGGAAACACCATATATTTT. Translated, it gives CASSLTPGSSPPGNTIYF.

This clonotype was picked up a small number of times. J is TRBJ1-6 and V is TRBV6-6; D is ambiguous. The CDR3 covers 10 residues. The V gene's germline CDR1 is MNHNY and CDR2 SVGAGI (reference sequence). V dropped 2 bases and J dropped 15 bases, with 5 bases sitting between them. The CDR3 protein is CASSYGFLHF. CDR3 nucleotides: TGTGCCAGCAGTTACGGGTTCCTCCACTTT.